These 4 T cell receptor beta chains were sequenced from one sample in a study of naive and memory T cell subsets. The beta constant-region primer was an equimolar mix of two oligonucleotides covering TRBC1 and TRBC2. Nested alpha and beta constant-region primers with the SP2 primer drove four PCR rounds on ligated cDNA. TCRdb reprocessed the UMI-ligation and nested PCR reads with MiXCR, giving one entry per CDR3 protein. Among 85,000 to 130,000 distinct CDR3 sequences listed, roughly 15% were seen once. These receptors are not linked to any known antigen. Whole-study findings and limits: Naive repertoires, especially CD8, held a few larger clonotypes, possibly memory cells re-expressing CD45RA.

The sequencing input was naive CD8+ T cells from blood. These TCRs come from a human donor in good health.

This clonotype was counted only a few times. The V gene is TRBV5-4, the J gene TRBJ2-1; 7 nucleotides line up with TRBD2. Germline V gene data show CDR1 as SGHNT and CDR2 as YYREEE (reference sequence). V shed 4 bases and J 0 bases; nucleotides not matched to a gene: 4. CDR3 length: 15 amino acids. In DNA, the CDR3 is TGTGCCAGCAGCCCCGGGACTAACTCCTACAATGAGCAGTTCTTC. Translating gives CASSPGTNSYNEQFF.

In its sample, this clonotype was seen a few times. The chain carries TRBV27 and TRBJ1-2; a weak D match, TRBD1 (6 bases). Germline CDR1 and CDR2: MNHEY and SMNVEV (reference sequence). The length of the CDR3 is 13 residues. Trimming removed 8 bases at V and 4 bases at J, with 14 bases between. DNA of the CDR3: TGTGCCAGCGCCATGACAGGTTCCTATGGCTACACCTTC. Amino acid sequence: CASAMTGSYGYTF.

There are a few counts of this clonotype. The genes are TRBV15 and TRBJ2-2; 11 nucleotides align to TRBD2. The J segment lost 5 bases and the V segment lost 3 bases, leaving 8 bases of the junction unmatched. Per germline, CDR1 LNHNV and CDR2 YYDKDF (reference sequence). The CDR3 sequence is 17 residues long. CDR3 amino acids: CATSSPGTSGVTGELFF. The DNA of the CDR3 is TGTGCCACCAGCAGCCCGGGGACTAGCGGAGTGACCGGGGAGCTGTTTTTT.

This clonotype has only a few counts. The genes are TRBV12-3 or TRBV12-4 and TRBJ2-1; D gene unclear. The CDR3 extends over 15 amino acids. Trimming took 4 bases from V and 2 from J, leaving 12 bases between them. CDR3 residues: CASSSSMGPYNEQFF. In DNA, the CDR3 is TGTGCCAGCAGTTCCTCTATGGGCCCCTACAATGAGCAGTTCTTC.